Listed below are T cell receptor beta chains from one sample, sequenced in a study of a mutant IDH1 vaccine in newly diagnosed glioma. Their antigens remain unidentified. Sequencing was performed with immunoSEQ multiplex PCR; in TCRdb, only in-frame clones are kept and a portion is missing. The sample has tens of thousands of clones; 84% are singletons. Here the sequenced sample was PBMCs, taken from a glioma patient whose treatment included an IDH1 peptide vaccine. Source of these receptors: a young man with glioma. Each CDR3 is given without its conserved first and last residue.

CDR3aa	v_gene
ASSEDRTNTGELF	TRBV2
ASSWKGGGPYEQY	TRBV5-6
ASSDMTGSSYEQY	TRBV2
ASPDRSRGGELF	TRBV6-1
ASSQLRLRTSGNTGELF	TRBV4-1
AWSPVGQGAHEQY	TRBV30
ASSQETGRGGKADTQY	TRBV4-1
ASSFPPGLVSREQY	TRBV6-6
ASSAGQVYNEQF	TRBV14
ASSVDLAGGVTQY	TRBV9
ARLKGGPGGQY	TRBV10-1
ATSEGAGATTDTQY	TRBV15
SVRTGGISYEQY	TRBV29-1
ASCAGGSLYGYT	TRBV6-1
ASSLGPGVLAGGGTQETQY	TRBV13
ASHDRDSSGNTIY	TRBV5-1
ASALVVRTEAF	TRBV11-2
ASSEIVPNTEAF	TRBV2
ASSAATGGHHPYEQY	TRBV9
AIPRGVSYNEQF	TRBV5-4
ASTTDNTYGYT	TRBV6-5
AWSSGGPNTGELF	TRBV30
ASSLRQETQY	TRBV5-1
AWNGQVNQPQH	TRBV30
ASSFGLGPRETQY	TRBV5-6
ASSEYRGSSEAF	TRBV25-1